Included here is one T cell receptor beta chain sequence, with context. What it binds is unknown. Germline V CDR1 and CDR2: SGHAT, FQNNGV. V was clipped by 8 bases and J by 0 bases, with 10 bases between them. The CDR3 consists of 13 residues. The PCR contained 60 Vbeta and 13 Jbeta primers. The assay was immunoSEQ multiplex PCR, and TCRdb's table has in-frame clones only and misses some. This table has about 280,000 clones, approximately 90% appearing once. The entry originates in a study of cytomegalovirus exposure and HLA in healthy donors. Study observations and caveats: Among the sequence variants, a highly shared cluster was likely an artifact of sequencing.

This chain joins TRBV11-2 and TRBJ1-1; D gene ambiguous. Sequencing was done on a sample of PBMCs. The clonotype comes from a woman aged 18-29 years in good health and CMV-seronegative. The CDR3 is CASVEGLNTEAFF. DNA for the CDR3: TGTGCCAGCGTGGAGGGATTGAACACTGAAGCTTTCTTT.